This T cell receptor beta chain was sequenced in a study of blood T cell repertoires in COVID-19. Study context: The analysed material was cDNA or gDNA that came from T cells, B-cell-depleted T cells, or PBMCs.

From germline, CDR1 is SQVTM and CDR2 ANQGSEA. The V and J ends lost 2 bases and 2 bases respectively, with 15 bases between them. The CDR3 covers 15 residues. Produced via immunoSEQ multiplex PCR; TCRdb's table is partial and in-frame only. Here the sample spans some 50,000 clones, roughly four fifths being singletons. V usage is TRBV29-1 and J usage is TRBJ1-1, with TRBD1 as a possible D gene (5 bases). What was sequenced was peripheral blood. This clonotype originated in a man in his forties with acute or convalescent COVID-19. This CDR3 is CSVEYQQGLNTEAFF. Here the CDR3 DNA reads TGCAGCGTTGAATACCAGCAGGGCCTTAACACTGAAGCTTTCTTT. The whole variable domain, remainder taken from reference TRBV29-1 and TRBJ1-1, is SAVISQKPSRDICQRGTSLTIQCQVDSQVTMMFWYRQQPGQSLTLIATANQGSEATYESGFVIDKFPISRPNLTFSTLTVSNMSPEDSSIYLCSVEYQQGLNTEAFFGQGTRLTVV.